These 2 T cell receptor beta chains share one sample of origin, sequenced in a study of T cell responses to AZD1222 COVID-19 vaccine. The method was immunoSEQ multiplex PCR; TCRdb's version includes in-frame clones alone and lacks a portion of them. The sample contains around 50,000 clones, 84% of which appear only once. The sequencing here drew on peripheral blood, taken on day 0 of AZD1222 vaccination. These receptors were taken from an adult in good health.

The rearrangement uses TRBV9 and TRBJ1-1; tentative D call: TRBD1 (6 bases). CDR1 is SGDLS and CDR2 is YYNGEE in the germline V gene. This CDR3 has 12 residues. Trimming took 4 bases from V and 11 from J, leaving 15 bases between them. CDR3 residues: CASSPETGRAFF. DNA of the CDR3: TGTGCCAGCAGCCCCGAGACAGGCAGGGCTTTCTTT.

CDR3 DNA sequence: TGTGCCAGCAGTTCACCACAGGGAAGCTACACCTTC. It encodes CASSSPQGSYTF. The chain carries TRBV12-3 or TRBV12-4 and TRBJ1-2; D is perhaps TRBD1 (6 bases). Deletions cut 4 bases from V and 9 bases from J, with 12 bases between. This CDR3 comprises 12 residues.